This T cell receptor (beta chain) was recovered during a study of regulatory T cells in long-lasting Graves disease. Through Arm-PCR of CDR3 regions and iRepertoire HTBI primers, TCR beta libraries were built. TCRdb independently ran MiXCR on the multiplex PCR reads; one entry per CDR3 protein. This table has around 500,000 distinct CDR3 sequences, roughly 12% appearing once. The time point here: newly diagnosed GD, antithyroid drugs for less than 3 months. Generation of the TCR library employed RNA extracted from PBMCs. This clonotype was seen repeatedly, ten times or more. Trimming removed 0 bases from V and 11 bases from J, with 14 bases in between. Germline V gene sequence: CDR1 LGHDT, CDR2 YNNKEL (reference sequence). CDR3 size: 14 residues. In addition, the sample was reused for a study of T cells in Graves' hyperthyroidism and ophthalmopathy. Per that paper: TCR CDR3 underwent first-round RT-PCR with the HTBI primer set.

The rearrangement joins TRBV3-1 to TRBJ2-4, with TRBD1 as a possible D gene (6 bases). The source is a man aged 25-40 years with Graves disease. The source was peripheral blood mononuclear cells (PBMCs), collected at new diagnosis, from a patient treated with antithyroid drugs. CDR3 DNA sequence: TGTGCCAGCAGCCAAGAAGTTCAGGGGACGGTTCAGTACTTC. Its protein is CASSQEVQGTVQYF.